This T cell receptor beta chain derives from a study of response to subunit inactivated influenza vaccine (dated by TCRdb to 2016 to 2019). Broadly, across the study: Deep quantitative profiling of the T cell receptor repertoire was used in the study to follow responses to a trivalent subunit inactivated influenza vaccine. Broader findings and caveats from the paper: It was suggested by the authors that each seasonal influenza vaccination may recruit only a limited number of new T cells.

The receptor library was made with RT-PCR. Sequencing was carried out with an Illumina HiSeq 2500. The public reads were reprocessed in TCRdb via fastp at Q25 and MiXCR, keeping in-frame beta chains. A single entry per CDR3 protein holds the most common genes and DNA from its merged rows. The sample profile shows about 520,000 distinct CDR3 sequences; roughly 7.6% of them were found once. The ten largest clones add up to around 13% of the sample. The table lists this clonotype with a few counts. Its recognized antigen is unknown. Within one base of it there is no much larger clone, and no base qualities were kept. This sample comprised PBMCs from blood, obtained around 25 months after vaccination. The clonotype comes from a man aged 50 to 75 who received an inactivated influenza vaccine. Donor details come from another sample of the same person, matched by shared clones.

The DNA sequence reads TGTGCCAGCAGCCGGACTAGCGGGGGAGAGGTGCAGTTCTTC. This encodes CASSRTSGGEVQFF. The chain is assembled from TRBV7-9 and TRBJ2-1; 13 nucleotides in the junction match TRBD2. The germline V gene (reference sequence) gives CDR1 as SEHNR and CDR2 as FQNEAQ. V lost 5 bases and J lost 12 bases, and the count of bases not matched to a germline gene is 7. Counted from cysteine to phenylalanine, this CDR3 has 14 amino acids. The CDR3 DNA has 42 bases and is translated from base 1. The CDR3 plus the reference TRBV7-9 and TRBJ2-1 genes for the other parts give the full variable domain: DTGVSQNPRHKITKRGQNVTFRCDPISEHNRLYWYRQTLGQGPEFLTYFQNEAQLEKSRLLSDRFSAERPKGSFSTLEIQRTEQGDSAMYLCASSRTSGGEVQFFGPGTRLTVL.